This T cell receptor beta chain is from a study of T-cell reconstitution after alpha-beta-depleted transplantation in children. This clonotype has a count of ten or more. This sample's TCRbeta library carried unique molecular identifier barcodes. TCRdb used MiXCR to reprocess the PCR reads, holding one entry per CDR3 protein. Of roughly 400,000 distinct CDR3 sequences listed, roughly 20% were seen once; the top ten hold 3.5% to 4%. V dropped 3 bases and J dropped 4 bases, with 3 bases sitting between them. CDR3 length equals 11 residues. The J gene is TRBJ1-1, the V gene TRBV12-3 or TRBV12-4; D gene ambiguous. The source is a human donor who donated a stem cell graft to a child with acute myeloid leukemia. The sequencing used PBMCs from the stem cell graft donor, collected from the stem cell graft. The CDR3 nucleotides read TGTGCCAGCAGTTTGAGCACTGAAGCTTTCTTT. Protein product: CASSLSTEAFF.